Reported below is one T cell receptor beta chain. Sequencing used immunoSEQ multiplex PCR; TCRdb keeps in-frame clones, though not all of them. The sample carries around 130,000 clones, approximately 80% recorded once. This specimen comes from a study of blood T cell repertoires in COVID-19. Whole-study context: Sources were T cells, B-cell-depleted T cells, or PBMCs; the material itself was cDNA or gDNA.

This CDR3 is built from 14 residues. The V gene's germline CDR1 is SGHRS and CDR2 YFSETQ. J was trimmed by 6 bases and V by 4 bases; bases with no gene match: 7. The source is a woman aged 55-70 years with acute or convalescent COVID-19. The sample comprised peripheral blood. The V gene is TRBV5-1, the J gene TRBJ2-3; the match to TRBD1 covers 8 bases. The CDR3 protein is CASSPDREMDTQYF. As DNA, the CDR3 is TGCGCCAGCAGCCCGGACAGGGAAATGGATACGCAGTATTTT.